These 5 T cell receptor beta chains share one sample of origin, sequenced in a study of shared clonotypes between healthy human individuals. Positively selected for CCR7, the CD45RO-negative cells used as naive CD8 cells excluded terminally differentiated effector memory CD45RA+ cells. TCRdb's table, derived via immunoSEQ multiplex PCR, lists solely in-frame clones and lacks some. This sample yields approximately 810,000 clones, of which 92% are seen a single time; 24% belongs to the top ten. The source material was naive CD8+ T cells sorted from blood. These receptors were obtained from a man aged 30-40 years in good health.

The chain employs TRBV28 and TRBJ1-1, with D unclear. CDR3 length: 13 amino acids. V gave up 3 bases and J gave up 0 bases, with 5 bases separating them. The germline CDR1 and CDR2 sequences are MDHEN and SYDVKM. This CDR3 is CASSFVVNTEAFF. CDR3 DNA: TGTGCCAGCAGTTTTGTCGTGAACACTGAAGCTTTCTTT.

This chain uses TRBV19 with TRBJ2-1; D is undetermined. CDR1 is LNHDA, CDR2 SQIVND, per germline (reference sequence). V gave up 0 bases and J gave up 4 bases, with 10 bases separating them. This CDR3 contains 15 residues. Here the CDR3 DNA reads TGTGCCAGTAGTATAGATTGGGGTTGGTACAATGAGCAGTTCTTC. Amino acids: CASSIDWGWYNEQFF.

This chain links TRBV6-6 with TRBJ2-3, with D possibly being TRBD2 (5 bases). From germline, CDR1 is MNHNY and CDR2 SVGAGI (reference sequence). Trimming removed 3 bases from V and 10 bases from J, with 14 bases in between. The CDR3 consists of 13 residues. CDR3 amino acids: CASSYSEHEPQYF. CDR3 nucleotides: TGTGCCAGCAGTTATAGCGAACACGAGCCGCAGTATTTT.

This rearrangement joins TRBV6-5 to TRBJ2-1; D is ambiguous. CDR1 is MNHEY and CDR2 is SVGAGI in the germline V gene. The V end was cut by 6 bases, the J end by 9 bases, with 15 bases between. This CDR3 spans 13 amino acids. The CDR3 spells CASSYGERLEQFF. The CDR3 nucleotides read TGTGCCAGCAGCTACGGAGAGCGTCTTGAGCAGTTCTTC.

CDR3 nucleotides: TGTGCCAGCAGCGAGGACCTTAGCGGAACCTACACAGATACGCAGTATTTT. Encoded protein: CASSEDLSGTYTDTQYF. The chain is built from TRBV9 and TRBJ2-3; D perhaps matches TRBD2 (6 bases). CDR3 size: 17 residues. Germline-derived CDR1 and CDR2 are SGDLS and YYNGEE. Trimming took off 3 bases at V and 2 bases at J, with 19 bases between the two ends.